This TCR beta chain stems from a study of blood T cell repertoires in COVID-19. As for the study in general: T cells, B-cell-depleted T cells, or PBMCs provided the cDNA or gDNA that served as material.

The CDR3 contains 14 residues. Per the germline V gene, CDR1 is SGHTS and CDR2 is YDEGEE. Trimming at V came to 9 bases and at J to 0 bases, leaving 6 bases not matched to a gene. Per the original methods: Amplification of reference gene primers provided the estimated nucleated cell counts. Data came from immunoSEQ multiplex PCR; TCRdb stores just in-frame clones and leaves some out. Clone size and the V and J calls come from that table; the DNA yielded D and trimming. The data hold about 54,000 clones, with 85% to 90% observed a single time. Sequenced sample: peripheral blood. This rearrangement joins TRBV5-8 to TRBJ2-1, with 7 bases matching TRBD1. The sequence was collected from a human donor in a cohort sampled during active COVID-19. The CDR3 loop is CATQTGSSYNEQFF. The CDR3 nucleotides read TGTGCCACTCAGACAGGGTCCTCCTACAATGAGCAGTTCTTC.